Each of the 9 T cell receptor beta chains below was sequenced from the same sample in a study of CD8+ T cells in alopecia areata. cDNA reverse transcribed from extracted RNA served as the sequencing template. Assay used: immunoSEQ multiplex PCR; TCRdb lists only in-frame clones, some missing. The sample lists approximately 150,000 clones; approximately 86% were seen once. The treatment is: oral pan-JAK inhibitor, 5-10 mg twice daily. The sample consisted of CD8+ T cells sorted from blood, taken at week 4, from a patient treated with tofacitinib. Receptor source: a human donor with alopecia areata.

The chain recombines TRBV14 with TRBJ1-2, with unresolved D. V lost 1 base to trimming and J lost 5 bases, with 11 bases between them. The CDR3 loop spans 14 amino acids. Germline CDR1 reads SGHDN; CDR2 reads FVKESK. As DNA, the CDR3 is TGTGCCAGCAGCCAAGCCGACACATATTATGGCTACACCTTC. This gives the protein CASSQADTYYGYTF. The complete variable domain, with remaining parts taken from reference TRBV14 and TRBJ1-2, reads EAGVTQFPSHSVIEKGQTVTLRCDPISGHDNLYWYRRVMGKEIKFLLHFVKESKQDESGMPNNRFLAERTGGTYSTLKVQPAELEDSGVYFCASSQADTYYGYTFGSGTRLTVV.

The rearrangement joins TRBV10-3 to TRBJ2-1; D is unresolved. The germline V gene encodes CDR1 ENHRY and CDR2 SYGVKD. Trimming stripped 3 bases from V and 5 bases from J, with 17 bases between. There are 16 residues in the CDR3. The CDR3 DNA reads as TGTGCCATCAGTGATCGTGACCTAAATATGGACAATGAGCAGTTCTTC. As protein: CAISDRDLNMDNEQFF.

The rearrangement joins TRBV29-1 to TRBJ2-7; TRBD1 aligns across 7 bases. CDR3 length equals 13 residues. J lost 1 base, V lost 2 bases, and 2 bases had no gene match. Germline V gene sequence: CDR1 SQVTM, CDR2 ANQGSEA. CDR3 DNA sequence: TGCAGCGTTGAAAACAGGGGTTCCTACGAGCAGTACTTC. Protein: CSVENRGSYEQYF.

The rearrangement uses TRBV5-1 and TRBJ1-1, with 9 bases aligning to TRBD1. The length of the CDR3 is 14 residues. With 3 bases clipped from V and 4 bases from J, the junction kept 4 bases outside the gene matches. Germline V gene lookup returns CDR1 SGHRS and CDR2 YFSETQ. CDR3 DNA: TGCGCCAGCAGCTACGGACAGGGGACCACTGAAGCTTTCTTT. Protein product: CASSYGQGTTEAFF.

The V gene is TRBV14, the J gene TRBJ2-5; no clear D gene. This CDR3 contains 14 residues. The V and J ends lost 4 bases and 0 bases respectively, with 9 bases between them. CDR1 SGHDN and CDR2 FVKESK come from the germline V gene. As DNA, the CDR3 is TGTGCCAGCAGCCCAAGTTACAACCAAGAGACCCAGTACTTC. Protein: CASSPSYNQETQYF.

This rearrangement joins TRBV19 to TRBJ2-7; TRBD1 aligns across 11 bases. J lost 2 bases, V lost 7 bases, and 4 bases had no gene match. Germline V gene data show CDR1 as LNHDA and CDR2 as SQIVND (reference sequence). This CDR3 region has 14 residues. The CDR3 DNA reads as TGTGCCAGTAAACCGGGACAGGGGGCCTACGAGCAGTACTTC. This encodes CASKPGQGAYEQYF. Supplemented by reference TRBV19 and TRBJ2-7, the full variable domain reads DGGITQSPKYLFRKEGQNVTLSCEQNLNHDAMYWYRQDPGQGLRLIYYSQIVNDFQKGDIAEGYSVSREKKESFPLTVTSAQKNPTAFYLCASKPGQGAYEQYFGPGTRLTVT.

The sample holds one count of this clone. The chain has TRBV25-1 and TRBJ2-5; D is ambiguous. The ends were cut back, 6 bases at V and 3 bases at J, with 2 bases in the middle. The CDR3 loop spans 10 amino acids. Per germline, CDR1 MGHDK and CDR2 SYGVNS. This CDR3 is CASREETQYF. CDR3 nucleotides: TGTGCCAGCAGGGAAGAGACCCAGTACTTC.

The rearrangement links TRBV7-9 to TRBJ2-1; 9 bases map to TRBD1. There are 14 residues in the CDR3. Trimming took 8 bases from V and 2 from J; bases not matched to a gene: 4. Germline lookup yields CDR1 SEHNR and CDR2 FQNEAQ (reference sequence). In nucleotides, the CDR3 is TGTGCCAGCCGGGGGACAGGGCCCTACAATGAGCAGTTCTTC. Its translation: CASRGTGPYNEQFF.

V and J are TRBV29-1 and TRBJ2-3; 12 positions agree with TRBD2. The junction had 4 bases not matched to a gene; V was cut back by 7 bases and J by 8 bases. The germline CDR1 and CDR2 sequences are SQVTM and ANQGSEA. There are 12 residues in the CDR3. The CDR3 DNA reads TGCAGCGCTAGCGGGGGGGCCGCTACGCAGTATTTT. Translation gives CSASGGAATQYF.